The 8 T cell receptor beta chains in this list originate from one sample, sequenced in a study of T cell changes during pregnancy in multiple sclerosis. Sequencing used immunoSEQ multiplex PCR; TCRdb keeps in-frame clones, though not all of them. This sample carries about 92,000 clones, 92% of them seen once, and the ten largest clones take approximately 1.4%. The source material was peripheral blood, sampled in the first trimester of pregnancy. These receptors came from a female donor with multiple sclerosis, enrolled in a pregnancy study.

This chain connects TRBV30 to TRBJ1-2; D unclear. CDR3 length: 11 residues. Germline CDR1 is GTSNPN and CDR2 is SVGIG (reference sequence). The V gene lost 2 bases and the J gene lost 8 bases, with 9 bases spanning the gap. The CDR3 coding sequence is TGTGCCTGGAGTCCCTCCTTGGGCTACACCTTC. It encodes CAWSPSLGYTF. Together with reference TRBV30 and TRBJ1-2, the CDR3 gives the full variable domain: SQTIHQWPATLVQPVGSPLSLECTVEGTSNPNLYWYRQAAGRGLQLLFYSVGIGQISSEVPQNLSASRPQDRQFILSSKKLLLSDSGFYLCAWSPSLGYTFGSGTRLTVV.

This clone was counted once. The CDR3, as DNA: TGTGCCAGCAGCTTTATCGACGAGCAGTACTTC. Its translation: CASSFIDEQYF. The J gene is TRBJ2-7, the V gene TRBV5-8; D gene unclear. Germline V lookup: CDR1 SGHTS, CDR2 YDEGEE. V lost 2 bases and J lost 5, with 5 bases in between. CDR3 length equals 11 residues.

The CDR3 coding sequence is TGTGCCAGTAGTATCCCCACCCGGGTGGAAACGCAGTATTTT. Its protein product is CASSIPTRVETQYF. This chain links TRBV19 with TRBJ2-3, with D hard to call. Per germline, CDR1 LNHDA and CDR2 SQIVND (reference sequence). The V gene lost 3 bases and the J gene lost 9 bases, with 16 bases spanning the gap. The length of the CDR3 is 14 residues.

The J gene is TRBJ2-1, the V gene TRBV30, with D tentatively TRBD2 (5 bases). With 5 bases removed from V and 10 bases from J, the gap between germline ends came to 24 bases. This CDR3 comprises 15 residues. Germline loops: CDR1 GTSNPN, CDR2 SVGIG (reference sequence). CDR3 sequence reads: CAWGSEWSREREQFF. CDR3 nucleotides: TGTGCCTGGGGTAGCGAGTGGTCACGTGAAAGGGAGCAGTTCTTC. Looking up the rest from reference TRBV30 and TRBJ2-1 gives the full variable domain: SQTIHQWPATLVQPVGSPLSLECTVEGTSNPNLYWYRQAAGRGLQLLFYSVGIGQISSEVPQNLSASRPQDRQFILSSKKLLLSDSGFYLCAWGSEWSREREQFFGPGTRLTVL.

CDR3 sequence: CASSLGQINEKLFF. In DNA form, the CDR3 reads TGTGCCAGCAGCTTGGGACAGATAAATGAAAAACTGTTTTTT. V gene TRBV7-9 combines with J gene TRBJ1-4; TRBD1 agrees at 7 bases. Per the germline V gene, CDR1 is SEHNR and CDR2 is FQNEAQ (reference sequence). V was clipped by 3 bases and J by 5 bases; unmatched bases: 3. The CDR3 extends over 14 amino acids.

CDR3 sequence: CASGLSANSNQPQHF. In DNA, the CDR3 is TGTGCCAGCGGACTGTCCGCAAATAGCAATCAGCCCCAGCATTTT. V is TRBV18 and J is TRBJ1-5, with D unclear. Germline V CDR1 and CDR2: KGHSH, LQKENI. This CDR3 contains 15 residues. Deletions cut 8 bases from V and 0 bases from J, with 14 bases between.

The chain uses TRBV7-2 and TRBJ2-5, with D perhaps matching TRBD1 (6 bases). The germline CDR1 and CDR2 sequences are SGHTA and FQGNSA. V dropped 2 bases and J dropped 1 base, with 11 bases sitting between them. The CDR3 runs 15 residues. The chain's CDR3 is CASSLSGRGQETQYF. DNA for the CDR3: TGTGCCAGCAGCTTATCTGGCAGGGGCCAAGAGACCCAGTACTTC.

V is TRBV30 and J is TRBJ2-5; possibly TRBD1 for D (6 bases). The tail of the sequence fits TRBJ2-7 better, so the J call may be wrong. Per the germline V gene, CDR1 is GTSNPN and CDR2 is SVGIG (reference sequence). This CDR3 is 13 amino acids long. The CDR3 nucleotides are TGTGCCTGGGGGGACAAAGGCTCCTACGAGCAGTACTTC. This codes for CAWGDKGSYEQYF.